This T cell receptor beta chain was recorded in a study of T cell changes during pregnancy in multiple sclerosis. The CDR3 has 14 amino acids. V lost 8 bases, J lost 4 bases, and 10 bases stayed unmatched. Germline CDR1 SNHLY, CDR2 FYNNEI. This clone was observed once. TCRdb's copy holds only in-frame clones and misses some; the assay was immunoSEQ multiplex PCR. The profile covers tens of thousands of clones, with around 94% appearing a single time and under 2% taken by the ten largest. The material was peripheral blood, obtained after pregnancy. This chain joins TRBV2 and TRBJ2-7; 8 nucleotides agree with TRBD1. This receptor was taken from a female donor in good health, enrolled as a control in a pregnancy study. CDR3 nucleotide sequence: TGTGCCAGCTCGAGTACCCAGGGGGCTTACGAGCAGTACTTC. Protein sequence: CASSSTQGAYEQYF. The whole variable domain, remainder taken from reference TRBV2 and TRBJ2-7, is EPEVTQTPSHQVTQMGQEVILRCVPISNHLYFYWYRQILGQKVEFLVSFYNNEISEKSEIFDDQFSVERPDGSNFTLKIRSTKLEDSAMYFCASSSTQGAYEQYFGPGTRLTVT.